This T cell receptor (beta chain) was captured in a study of T cells after yellow fever vaccination. Study-level findings and limits: Post-booster repertoires contained most primary-vaccination clones again (approximately 97% CD4, about 90% CD8).

This clonotype has more than one count but fewer than ten. Its antigen is currently unknown. The CDR3 consists of 15 residues. Between the trimmed V and J ends, which lost 5 bases and 7 bases, there was a span of 15 bases. The germline V gene has CDR1 MGHRA and CDR2 YSYEKL. TCRdb recomputed calls from the 5' RACE reads with MiXCR, one row per CDR3 protein. The sample holds 150,000 to 200,000 distinct CDR3 sequences, around 8.5% seen once. The chain is built from TRBV4-1 and TRBJ1-6; weak D call: TRBD1 (6 bases). The sequence was collected from a man between 18 and 29 years old who received the YFV17D yellow fever vaccine. Sequenced material: CD8+ T cells sorted from PBMCs, taken 45 days after the yellow fever booster vaccination. The CDR3 coding sequence is TGCGCCAGCAGCTCAAGCGGGGGGGGCAATTCACCCCTCCACTTT. Protein: CASSSSGGGNSPLHF.